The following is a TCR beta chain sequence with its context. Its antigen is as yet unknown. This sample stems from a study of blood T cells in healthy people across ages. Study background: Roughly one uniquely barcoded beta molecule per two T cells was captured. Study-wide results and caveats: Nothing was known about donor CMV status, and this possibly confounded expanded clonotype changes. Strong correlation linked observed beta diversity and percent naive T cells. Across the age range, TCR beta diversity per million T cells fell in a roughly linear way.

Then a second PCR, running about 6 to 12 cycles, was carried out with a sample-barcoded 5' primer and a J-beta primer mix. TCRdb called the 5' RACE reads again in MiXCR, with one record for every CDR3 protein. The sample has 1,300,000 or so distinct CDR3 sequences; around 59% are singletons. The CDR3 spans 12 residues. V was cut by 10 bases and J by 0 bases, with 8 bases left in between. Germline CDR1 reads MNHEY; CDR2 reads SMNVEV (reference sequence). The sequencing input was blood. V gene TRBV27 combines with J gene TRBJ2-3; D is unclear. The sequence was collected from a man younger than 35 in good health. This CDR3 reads CATAFSTDTQYF. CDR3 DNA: TGTGCCACAGCATTTAGCACAGATACGCAGTATTTT.